This T cell receptor beta chain came from a study of cytomegalovirus exposure and HLA in healthy donors. Across the study: Within an early data release were roughly 83 million unique TCRs drawn from HLA-typed donors. Study observations and caveats: Cytomegalovirus association was assigned to some 160 TCR beta chains. Only CMV serostatus was available as immune exposure information.

The V gene's germline CDR1 is MNHEY and CDR2 SVGAGI. CDR3 length: 12 residues. With 5 bases clipped from V and 10 bases from J, the junction kept 6 bases outside the gene matches. To note about this clone: Its specificity is unknown.

PCR was performed using 60 Vbeta and 13 Jbeta primers. How the authors handled the data: In a later analysis, the count reached about 80 million unique TCR beta chains, with 9 million to 11 million shared. This table comes from immunoSEQ multiplex PCR, and its TCRdb copy is limited to in-frame clones, with some not included. V and J calls and clone size are those listed in that table; D and trimming were worked out from the DNA. The data contain about 63,000 clones, around 85% of them singletons. This chain connects TRBV6-5 to TRBJ1-1, with 8 bases fitting TRBD1. The TCR was taken from a woman younger than 45 in good health and CMV-seronegative. Source material: PBMCs. For the CDR3, the DNA is TGTGCCAGCAGTCGGGACAGGAGAGGAGCTTTCTTT. Translating gives CASSRDRRGAFF.